The 18 T cell receptor beta chains reported below all come from one sample, sequenced in a study of OX40 agonist ivuxolimab in advanced cancers. Sequencing was performed with immunoSEQ multiplex PCR; in TCRdb, only in-frame clones are kept and a portion is missing. The sample holds approximately 81,000 clones, 70% to 90% seen once. Sequencing used CD4+ or CD8+ T cells sorted from blood, obtained in a trial of the OX40 agonist ivuxolimab. All receptors derive from an adult with an advanced solid tumor such as melanoma, head and neck, liver or kidney cancer.

The chain combines TRBV9 with TRBJ1-3; maybe TRBD1 (5 bases). This CDR3 contains 15 residues. Germline lookup yields CDR1 SGDLS and CDR2 YYNGEE. Trimming removed 4 bases at V and 2 bases at J, with 13 bases between. The CDR3 nucleotides read TGTGCCAGCAGCCAGGACATTCGAACTGGAAACACCATATATTTT. It is translated as CASSQDIRTGNTIYF.

This clone was seen a single time. The DNA of the CDR3 is TGTGCCAGCAGCTTAGCACAGGGCACTGGCTACACCTTC. Translation gives CASSLAQGTGYTF. The J gene is TRBJ1-2, the V gene TRBV11-2, with a tentative D call TRBD1 (6 bases). This CDR3 is 13 amino acids long. Germline-derived CDR1 and CDR2 are SGHAT and FQNNGV. Trimming left V 1 base short and J 7 bases short, with 10 bases between.

This clone was counted between two and nine times. CDR3 nucleotides: TGTGCCAGCAGTCCCCTTACAGGGGGTGGACAGCCCCAGCATTTT. It yields the protein CASSPLTGGGQPQHF. This chain links TRBV27 with TRBJ1-5, with 8 positions matching TRBD1. The CDR3 sequence is 15 residues long. Unmatched junction bases numbered 10, after V lost 5 bases and J lost 7 bases. The germline CDR1 and CDR2 sequences are MNHEY and SMNVEV (reference sequence).

The chain carries TRBV5-4 and TRBJ1-3; no reliable D call. Germline CDR1 is SGHNT and CDR2 is YYREEE (reference sequence). The V gene lost 8 bases and the J gene lost 0 bases, with 9 bases spanning the gap. This CDR3 contains 13 residues. For the CDR3, the DNA is TGTGCCAGGGGGTGGATCTCTGGAAACACCATATATTTT. It yields the protein CARGWISGNTIYF. The variable domain in full, with the rest retrieved from reference TRBV5-4 and TRBJ1-3, is ETGVTQSPTHLIKTRGQQVTLRCSSQSGHNTVSWYQQALGQGPQFIFQYYREEENGRGNFPPRFSGLQFPNYSSELNVNALELDDSALYLCARGWISGNTIYFGEGSWLTVV.

The chain uses TRBV1 and TRBJ2-6; whether TRBD2, the table's D call, matches the DNA was not checked. TRBV1 is annotated as a pseudogene. This CDR3 region has 14 residues. The CDR3 region has the DNA TGCACCACCAGGTCCCGGGGAGGGGCCAACGTCCTGACTTTC. This codes for CTTRSRGGANVLTF.

The CDR3 reads CASAQGVHYGYTF. CDR3 sequence (DNA): TGTGCCAGCGCACAGGGAGTCCACTATGGCTACACCTTC. V gene TRBV6-1 combines with J gene TRBJ1-2; D is perhaps TRBD1 (6 bases). CDR1 MNHNS and CDR2 SASEGT come from the germline V gene. This CDR3 region has 13 residues. V lost 8 bases and J lost 3, with 13 bases in between.

The V gene is TRBV14, the J gene TRBJ1-1; D gene ambiguous. The germline CDR1 and CDR2 sequences are SGHDN and FVKESK. The length of the CDR3 is 13 residues. The V end was cut by 4 bases, the J end by 5 bases, with 11 bases between. The CDR3 is CASSPYGETEAFF. The CDR3 DNA follows: TGTGCCAGCAGCCCTTACGGGGAAACTGAAGCTTTCTTT.

The rearrangement uses TRBV10-3 and TRBJ1-1, with D tentatively TRBD1 (5 bases). CDR1 ENHRY and CDR2 SYGVKD come from the germline V gene. V was pared by 10 bases and J by 4 bases, with 16 bases between. The CDR3 loop spans 13 amino acids. The CDR3 DNA is TGTGCCACCCAAACCCTGGACATCACTGAAGCTTTCTTT. It yields the protein CATQTLDITEAFF.

The gene calls are TRBV5-1 and TRBJ1-2; D is uncertain. Per the germline V gene, CDR1 is SGHRS and CDR2 is YFSETQ. The CDR3 has 13 residues. Between the trimmed V and J ends, which lost 0 bases and 7 bases, there was a span of 10 bases. CDR3 in amino acids: CASSLATDFGYTF. As DNA, the CDR3 is TGCGCCAGCAGCTTGGCTACCGACTTTGGCTACACCTTC.

This chain joins TRBV5-4 and TRBJ1-1; no definite D call. The germline V gene encodes CDR1 SGHNT and CDR2 YYREEE (reference sequence). V gave up 2 bases and J gave up 5 bases, with 7 bases separating them. The CDR3 runs 12 residues. The CDR3: CASSFEGTEAFF. Here the CDR3 DNA reads TGTGCCAGCAGCTTTGAGGGTACTGAAGCTTTCTTT.

V and J are TRBV5-6 and TRBJ1-2; D perhaps matches TRBD1 (6 bases). The CDR3 spans 14 residues. CDR1 and CDR2 from the germline V gene are SGHDT and YYEEEE. The V and J ends lost 2 bases and 0 bases respectively, with 8 bases between them. CDR3 nucleotide sequence: TGTGCCAGCAGCTTACAGGGTCCTAACTATGGCTACACCTTC. Protein sequence: CASSLQGPNYGYTF.

V gene TRBV6-5 combines with J gene TRBJ2-7; 8 bases fit TRBD1. This CDR3 is 14 amino acids long. V shed 4 bases, J shed 6 bases, and the junction held 8 bases outside the gene matches. In germline, CDR1 is MNHEY, CDR2 SVGAGI. The CDR3 sequence is CASSSTGVVLEQYF. The CDR3, as DNA: TGTGCCAGCAGTTCGACAGGGGTAGTCCTCGAGCAGTACTTC.

The chain links TRBV5-5 to TRBJ1-2; D ambiguous. This CDR3 is built from 13 residues. CDR1 is SGHKS and CDR2 is YYEKEE in the germline V gene (reference sequence). The V end lost 4 bases, the J end lost 8 bases, and 15 bases lay between the germline ends. The CDR3 reads CASSPSGSGGYTF. The CDR3 nucleotides read TGTGCCAGCAGCCCGAGCGGGTCGGGGGGCTACACCTTC.

V gene TRBV19 combines with J gene TRBJ1-3, with D unresolved. Trimming removed 5 bases from V and 1 base from J, with 12 bases in between. The CDR3 is made up of 15 amino acids. From germline, CDR1 is LNHDA and CDR2 SQIVND (reference sequence). The CDR3 coding sequence is TGTGCCAGTAGTCCCTCGGCCTTTTCTGGAAACACCATATATTTT. Translation: CASSPSAFSGNTIYF.

V gene TRBV29-1 combines with J gene TRBJ1-1; 7 nucleotides line up with TRBD1. J was trimmed by 11 bases and V by 7 bases; bases with no gene match: 10. Germline V gene sequence: CDR1 SQVTM, CDR2 ANQGSEA. This CDR3 has 11 residues. CDR3 sequence reads: CSASSQGMAFF. CDR3 DNA sequence: TGCAGCGCCTCCTCACAGGGGATGGCTTTCTTT.

V and J are TRBV10-3 and TRBJ2-3; D is possibly TRBD1 (5 bases). Germline lookup yields CDR1 ENHRY and CDR2 SYGVKD. The CDR3 consists of 12 residues. V was pared by 10 bases and J by 1 base, with 9 bases between. The CDR3 is CATEGGTDTQYF. The DNA for the CDR3 is TGTGCCACTGAAGGGGGCACAGATACGCAGTATTTT.

The chain is built from TRBV29-1 and TRBJ1-2; D gene ambiguous. The V end lost 3 bases, the J end lost 6 bases, and 8 bases lay between the germline ends. The V gene's germline CDR1 is SQVTM and CDR2 ANQGSEA. The CDR3 has 11 amino acids. The CDR3 DNA reads as TGCAGCGTTGATGGTAGGGATGGCTACACCTTC. Its protein product is CSVDGRDGYTF. Complete variable domain (other parts from reference TRBV29-1 and TRBJ1-2): SAVISQKPSRDICQRGTSLTIQCQVDSQVTMMFWYRQQPGQSLTLIATANQGSEATYESGFVIDKFPISRPNLTFSTLTVSNMSPEDSSIYLCSVDGRDGYTFGSGTRLTVV.

Note on this clone: A read error may produce the germline difference seen at one junction end. The J gene is TRBJ1-2, the V gene TRBV18, with TRBD1 identical over 8 bases. The germline V gene encodes CDR1 KGHSH and CDR2 LQKENI. CDR3 length: 15 amino acids. As DNA, the CDR3 is TGTGCCAGCTCCCCACAGGGGGAAGCTAACTATGGCTACACCTTC. It translates to CASSPQGEANYGYTF.